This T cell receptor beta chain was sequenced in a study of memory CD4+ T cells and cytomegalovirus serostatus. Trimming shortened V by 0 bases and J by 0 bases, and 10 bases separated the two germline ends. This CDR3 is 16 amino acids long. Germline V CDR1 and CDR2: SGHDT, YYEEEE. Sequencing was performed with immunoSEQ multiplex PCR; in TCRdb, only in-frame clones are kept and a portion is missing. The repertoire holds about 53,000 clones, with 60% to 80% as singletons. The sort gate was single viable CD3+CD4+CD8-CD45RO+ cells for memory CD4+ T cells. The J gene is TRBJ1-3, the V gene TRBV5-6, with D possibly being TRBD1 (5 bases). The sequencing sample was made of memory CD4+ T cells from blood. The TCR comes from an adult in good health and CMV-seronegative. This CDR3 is CASSLGWGSSGNTIYF. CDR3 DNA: TGTGCCAGCAGCTTGGGTTGGGGGAGCTCTGGAAACACCATATATTTT.